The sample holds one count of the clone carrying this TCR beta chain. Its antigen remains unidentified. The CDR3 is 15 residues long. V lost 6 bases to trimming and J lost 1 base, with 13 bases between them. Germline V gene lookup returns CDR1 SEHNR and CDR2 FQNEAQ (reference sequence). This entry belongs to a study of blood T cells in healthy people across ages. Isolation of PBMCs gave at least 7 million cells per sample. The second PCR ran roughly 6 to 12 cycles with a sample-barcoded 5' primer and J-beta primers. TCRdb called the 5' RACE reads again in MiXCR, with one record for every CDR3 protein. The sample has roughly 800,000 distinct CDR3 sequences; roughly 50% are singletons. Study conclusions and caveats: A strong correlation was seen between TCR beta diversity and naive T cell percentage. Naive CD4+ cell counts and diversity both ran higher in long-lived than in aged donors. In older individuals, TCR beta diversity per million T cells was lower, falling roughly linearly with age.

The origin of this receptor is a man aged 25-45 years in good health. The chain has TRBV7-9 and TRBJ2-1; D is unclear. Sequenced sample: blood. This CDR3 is CASSPAVGSYNEQFF. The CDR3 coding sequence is TGTGCCAGCAGTCCCGCTGTGGGTTCCTACAATGAGCAGTTCTTC.